Presented here are 21 T cell receptor beta chains from one specimen sequenced in a study of blood T cell repertoires in COVID-19. Only in-frame clones appear in the TCRdb table, and some are missing; sequencing was by immunoSEQ multiplex PCR. Of about 93,000 clones listed, roughly 88% are singletons. The sequencing input was peripheral blood. The receptors stem from a human donor with active COVID-19. The donor label of this sample is uncertain.

The rearrangement links TRBV7-2 to TRBJ1-2; D is ambiguous. Germline V gene lookup returns CDR1 SGHTA and CDR2 FQGNSA. The CDR3 extends over 12 amino acids. Trimming stripped 3 bases from V and 6 bases from J, with 8 bases between. The CDR3 DNA follows: TGTGCCAGCAGCTTCGGCCAGGATGGCTACACCTTC. Translated: CASSFGQDGYTF.

The chain recombines TRBV7-3 with TRBJ2-2, with 7 bases fitting TRBD2. CDR1 and CDR2 from the germline V gene are SGHTA and FQGTGA. This CDR3 is built from 15 residues. J gave up 4 bases and V 7 bases, and 9 bases lay outside the gene matches. The CDR3 loop reads CASTLTTSATGELFF. The CDR3 DNA is TGTGCCAGCACCCTAACCACTAGCGCCACCGGGGAGCTGTTTTTT. Combining the CDR3 with reference TRBV7-3 and TRBJ2-2 gives the whole variable domain GAGVSQTPSNKVTEKGKYVELRCDPISGHTALYWYRQSLGQGPEFLIYFQGTGAADDSGLPNDRFFAVRPEGSVSTLKIQRTERGDSAVYLCASTLTTSATGELFFGEGSRLTVL.

The chain links TRBV14 to TRBJ1-6; possibly TRBD1 for D (5 bases). The CDR3 runs to 19 residues. Trimming took off 2 bases at V and 8 bases at J, with 25 bases between the two ends. Germline V gene data show CDR1 as SGHDN and CDR2 as FVKESK. CDR3 nucleotides: TGTGCCAGCAGCCAAAGATCGTTTATGGCAGGGATGGTTGATTCACCCCTCCACTTT. Translating gives CASSQRSFMAGMVDSPLHF.

The chain employs TRBV18 and TRBJ2-3, with 8 bases aligning to TRBD1. This CDR3 contains 15 residues. Germline trimming cut 7 bases from V and 2 bases from J; bases unmatched to any gene: 8. Germline CDR1 is KGHSH and CDR2 is LQKENI. The CDR3 spells CASFRTGFDTDTQYF. CDR3 sequence (DNA): TGTGCCAGCTTCCGGACAGGGTTTGACACAGATACGCAGTATTTT.

This clone came up once. The chain links TRBV4-3 to TRBJ2-1; 10 nucleotides line up with TRBD2. Germline CDR1 reads LGHNA; CDR2 reads YSLEER. The length of the CDR3 is 20 residues. V lost 2 bases to trimming and J lost 3 bases; unmatched junction nucleotides: 16. In DNA, the CDR3 is TGCGCCAGCAGCCAATCCCCTAGCGGGGGCCAGCAGGTCTTCTACAATGAGCAGTTCTTC. Translation gives CASSQSPSGGQQVFYNEQFF.

The V gene is TRBV25-1, the J gene TRBJ1-2; possibly TRBD1 for D (5 bases). Germline V gives CDR1 MGHDK, CDR2 SYGVNS. This CDR3 is built from 16 residues. V lost 3 bases and J lost 4, with 18 bases in between. Here the CDR3 DNA reads TGTGCCAGCAGTGAGGAGTCAGGGTCATATAGCTATGGCTACACCTTC. Its protein product is CASSEESGSYSYGYTF.

The chain carries TRBV6-5 and TRBJ1-4, with D unresolved. V was clipped by 0 bases and J by 7 bases, with 12 bases between them. The CDR3 covers 15 residues. The germline CDR1 and CDR2 sequences are MNHEY and SVGAGI. CDR3: CASSYSGSVGEKLFF. In nucleotides, the CDR3 is TGTGCCAGCAGTTACTCGGGCTCCGTGGGTGAAAAACTGTTTTTT.

The chain links TRBV6-5 to TRBJ1-1; TRBD1 is a possible D gene (5 bases). The CDR3 is 16 amino acids. In germline, CDR1 is MNHEY, CDR2 SVGAGI. V lost 0 bases and J lost 4, with 15 bases in between. DNA for the CDR3: TGTGCCAGCAGTTACTCTCCGCAGGGTCTCGCCACTGAAGCTTTCTTT. The encoded protein is CASSYSPQGLATEAFF.

The chain combines TRBV5-1 with TRBJ2-3; 10 bases match TRBD2. In germline, CDR1 is SGHRS, CDR2 YFSETQ. CDR3 length: 16 residues. The J segment lost 3 bases and the V segment lost 2 bases, leaving 6 bases of the junction unmatched. In DNA form, the CDR3 reads TGCGCCAGCAGCTTACATAGCGGGGGGAGTACAGATACGCAGTATTTT. Protein sequence: CASSLHSGGSTDTQYF.

This clone is a singleton in its sample. V gene TRBV7-9 combines with J gene TRBJ2-2; D ambiguous. The V and J ends lost 3 bases and 1 base respectively, with 9 bases between them. Germline CDR1 is SEHNR and CDR2 is FQNEAQ (reference sequence). The CDR3 runs to 15 residues. The CDR3 loop reads CASSFGHMNTGELFF. The CDR3 DNA is TGTGCCAGCAGCTTTGGCCACATGAACACCGGGGAGCTGTTTTTT.

The V gene is TRBV6-6, the J gene TRBJ1-5; D remains ambiguous. From germline, CDR1 is MNHNY and CDR2 SVGAGI (reference sequence). The CDR3 contains 13 residues. Trimming shortened V by 6 bases and J by 4 bases, and 10 bases separated the two germline ends. CDR3 coding DNA: TGTGCCAGCAGAAGTCAGGCAAATCAGCCCCAGCATTTT. Protein product: CASRSQANQPQHF.

In nucleotides, the CDR3 is TGTGCCAGCAGTTCTCGGCAGGCATTAAGTAGCTCCTATAATTCACCCCTCCACTTT. It specifies CASSSRQALSSSYNSPLHF. The chain carries TRBV27 and TRBJ1-6; D remains unclear. V gave up 4 bases and J gave up 0 bases, with 19 bases separating them. The CDR3 extends over 19 amino acids. Per the germline V gene, CDR1 is MNHEY and CDR2 is SMNVEV (reference sequence).

The V gene is TRBV7-6, the J gene TRBJ2-7, with D unclear. The CDR3 has 15 amino acids. V was trimmed by 1 base and J by 3 bases, leaving 13 bases between them. CDR1 is SGHVS, CDR2 FNYEAQ, per germline. The CDR3 sequence: CASSLGEISYYEQYF. CDR3 sequence (DNA): TGTGCCAGCAGCTTAGGTGAGATAAGCTACTACGAGCAGTACTTC.

The chain carries TRBV2 and TRBJ2-7, with a possible D match to TRBD1 (6 bases). Germline V lookup: CDR1 SNHLY, CDR2 FYNNEI. Trimming removed 3 bases at V and 0 bases at J, with 9 bases between. This CDR3 spans 14 amino acids. CDR3 in amino acids: CASSDEGDSYEQYF. DNA of the CDR3: TGTGCCAGCAGTGATGAGGGGGACTCCTACGAGCAGTACTTC. Complete variable domain (other parts from reference TRBV2 and TRBJ2-7): EPEVTQTPSHQVTQMGQEVILRCVPISNHLYFYWYRQILGQKVEFLVSFYNNEISEKSEIFDDQFSVERPDGSNFTLKIRSTKLEDSAMYFCASSDEGDSYEQYFGPGTRLTVT.

The chain carries TRBV27 and TRBJ2-7; maybe TRBD2 (5 bases). Germline values: CDR1 MNHEY, CDR2 SMNVEV (reference sequence). The ends were cut back, 7 bases at V and 4 bases at J, with 14 bases in the middle. The length of the CDR3 is 13 residues. The DNA for the CDR3 is TGTGCCAGCAAGGGCGCCGGGGTATACGAGCAGTACTTC. It codes for CASKGAGVYEQYF.

The chain recombines TRBV7-9 with TRBJ1-5; the match to TRBD1 covers 11 bases. With 4 bases clipped from V and 0 bases from J, the junction kept 5 bases outside the gene matches. The germline V gene encodes CDR1 SEHNR and CDR2 FQNEAQ (reference sequence). The CDR3 has 17 amino acids. Written as DNA, the CDR3 is TGTGCCAGCAGCTCCGGACAGGGGGCACATAGCAATCAGCCCCAGCATTTT. Translated, it gives CASSSGQGAHSNQPQHF.

This rearrangement joins TRBV7-9 to TRBJ2-7; D unclear. The CDR3 loop spans 14 amino acids. Germline loops: CDR1 SEHNR, CDR2 FQNEAQ (reference sequence). Trimming took off 5 bases at V and 0 bases at J, with 11 bases between the two ends. In nucleotides, the CDR3 is TGTGCCAGCAGCAGAAGATCAGACTCCTACGAGCAGTACTTC. Encoded protein: CASSRRSDSYEQYF.

The chain recombines TRBV7-9 with TRBJ1-2, with D uncertain. The CDR3 has 14 amino acids. Germline CDR1 SEHNR, CDR2 FQNEAQ (reference sequence). The ends were cut back, 3 bases at V and 7 bases at J, with 15 bases in the middle. The CDR3: CASSFDNPSRGYTF. CDR3 DNA: TGTGCCAGCAGCTTTGACAATCCTTCTCGTGGCTACACCTTC.

The V and J genes are TRBV6-2 or TRBV6-3 and TRBJ2-3; D is perhaps TRBD2 (7 bases). Trimming pared 6 bases from V and 2 bases from J, leaving 21 bases between. The CDR3 runs to 17 residues. CDR1 and CDR2 from the germline V gene are MNHEY and SVGEGT. The CDR3 nucleotides are TGTGCCAGCAGCCCGAGTTGGGGGGGGCCTTTCACAGATACGCAGTATTTT. Translating it yields CASSPSWGGPFTDTQYF.

The J gene is TRBJ2-7, the V gene TRBV6-5, with TRBD2 as a possible D gene (5 bases). The CDR3 spans 14 residues. Germline CDR1 and CDR2: MNHEY and SVGAGI. The germline V and J ends were trimmed by 0 bases and 2 bases, with 8 bases remaining between them. Written as DNA, the CDR3 is TGTGCCAGCAGTTACTCGTCGGGGACCTACGAGCAGTACTTC. Translating it yields CASSYSSGTYEQYF.

The chain links TRBV6-1 to TRBJ1-1; a possible D gene is TRBD1 (5 bases). This CDR3 is built from 14 residues. Per the germline V gene, CDR1 is MNHNS and CDR2 is SASEGT. Trimming cost V 3 bases and J 1 base, with 9 bases left between them. CDR3 DNA sequence: TGTGCCAGCAGTGAGGGGGGGTGGAACACTGAAGCTTTCTTT. Translating gives CASSEGGWNTEAFF.